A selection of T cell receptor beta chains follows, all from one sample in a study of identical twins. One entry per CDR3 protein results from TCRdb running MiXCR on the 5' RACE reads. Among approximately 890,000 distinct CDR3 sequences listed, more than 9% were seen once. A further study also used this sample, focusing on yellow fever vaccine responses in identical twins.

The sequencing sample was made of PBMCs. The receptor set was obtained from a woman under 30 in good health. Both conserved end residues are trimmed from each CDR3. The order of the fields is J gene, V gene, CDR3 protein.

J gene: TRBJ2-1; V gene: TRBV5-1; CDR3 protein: ASSLADLGGEQF
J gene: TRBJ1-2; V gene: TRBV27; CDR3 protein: ASSPRTGDHYT
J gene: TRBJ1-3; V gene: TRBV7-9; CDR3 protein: ASSLAGENTIY
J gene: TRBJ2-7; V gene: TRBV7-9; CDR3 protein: ASSPGQSRTYEQY
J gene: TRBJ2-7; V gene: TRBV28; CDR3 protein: ASSLTGFEQY
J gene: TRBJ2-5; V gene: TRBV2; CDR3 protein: ASTYGIAGEGETQY
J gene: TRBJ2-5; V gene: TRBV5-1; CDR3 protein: ASSLDIAGDQETQY
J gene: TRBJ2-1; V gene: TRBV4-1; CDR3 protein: ASSPLGQRINEQF
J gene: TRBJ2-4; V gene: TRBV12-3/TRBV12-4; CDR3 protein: ASNSRDRENIQY
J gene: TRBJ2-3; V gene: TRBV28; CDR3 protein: ASSDIGAGLNTQY
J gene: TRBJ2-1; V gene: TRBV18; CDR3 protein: ASSPIAGGVNEQF
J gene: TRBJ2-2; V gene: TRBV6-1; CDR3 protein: ASSKPGLAGGWELF
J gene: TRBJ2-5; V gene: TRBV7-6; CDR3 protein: ASSPSSLTGIQTQY
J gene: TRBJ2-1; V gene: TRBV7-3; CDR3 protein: ASSPGPVDEQF
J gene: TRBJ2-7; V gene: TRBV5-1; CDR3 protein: ASSLLGETGVYEQY
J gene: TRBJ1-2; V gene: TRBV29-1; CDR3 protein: SVATANTNYGYT
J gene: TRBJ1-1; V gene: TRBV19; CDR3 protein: ATGTGGNTEAF
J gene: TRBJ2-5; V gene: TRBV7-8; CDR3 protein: ASSLVLAKWAQY
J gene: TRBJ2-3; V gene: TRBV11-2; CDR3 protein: ASSLTTGSPTDTQY
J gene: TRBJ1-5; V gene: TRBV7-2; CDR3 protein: ASSLMAQGFQPQH
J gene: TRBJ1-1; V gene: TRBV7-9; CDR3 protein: ASSLVGTGRGTEAF
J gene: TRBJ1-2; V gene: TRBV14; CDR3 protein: ATSPWTANYGYT
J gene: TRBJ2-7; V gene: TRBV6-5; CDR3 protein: ASSLTGIGSYEQY
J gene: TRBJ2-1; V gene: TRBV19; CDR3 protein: ASTSGGPTDEQF
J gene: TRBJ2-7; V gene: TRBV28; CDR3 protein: ASSKIAGGSSYEQY
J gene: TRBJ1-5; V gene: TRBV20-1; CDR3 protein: SATTGGGNQPQH
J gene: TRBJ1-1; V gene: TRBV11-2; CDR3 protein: ASSLQGATEAF
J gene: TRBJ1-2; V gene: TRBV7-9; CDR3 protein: ASSSGTGEGYT
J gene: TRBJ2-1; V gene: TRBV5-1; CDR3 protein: ASSLGTSGKDNEQF
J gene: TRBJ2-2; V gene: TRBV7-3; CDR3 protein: ASSLTFRPNTGELF
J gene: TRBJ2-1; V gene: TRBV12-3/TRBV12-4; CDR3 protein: ASRLRGLAQSSYNEQF
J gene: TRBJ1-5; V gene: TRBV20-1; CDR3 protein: SARGGTGAGGPDSNQPQH
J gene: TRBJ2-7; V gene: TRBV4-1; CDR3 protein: ASSAGTGGSYEQY
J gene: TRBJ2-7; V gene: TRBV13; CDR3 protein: ASSYGLAGAYEQY
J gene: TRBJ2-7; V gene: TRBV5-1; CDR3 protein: ASSVDRDGNYEQY
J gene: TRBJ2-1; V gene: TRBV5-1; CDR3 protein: ASSFGDAPTYNEQF
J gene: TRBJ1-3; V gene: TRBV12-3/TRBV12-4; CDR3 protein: ASSLIGGIRNTIY
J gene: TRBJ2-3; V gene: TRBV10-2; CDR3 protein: ASAPSGTTDTQY
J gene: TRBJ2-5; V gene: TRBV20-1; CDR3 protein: SARDQLRLTLGVTQY
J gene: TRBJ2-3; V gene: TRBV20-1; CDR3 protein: SARSIAGATDTQY
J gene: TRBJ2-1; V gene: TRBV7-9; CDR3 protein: ASSLRDFDNEQF
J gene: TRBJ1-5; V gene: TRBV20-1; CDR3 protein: SASPRGSQPQH
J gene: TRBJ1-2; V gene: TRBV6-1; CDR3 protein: ASSEAGQGSYGYT
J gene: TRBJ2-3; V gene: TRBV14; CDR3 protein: ASSQDQAVLVDTQY
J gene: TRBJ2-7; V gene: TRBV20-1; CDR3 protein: SAPRREPGEQY
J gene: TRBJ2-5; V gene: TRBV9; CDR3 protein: ASSVGAGGHETQY
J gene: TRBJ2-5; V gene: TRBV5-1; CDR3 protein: ASQSDVGVWETQY
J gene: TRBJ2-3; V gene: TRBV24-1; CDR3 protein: ATREAGGRTDTQY
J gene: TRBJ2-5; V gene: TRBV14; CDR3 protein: ASSQGYRGQETQY
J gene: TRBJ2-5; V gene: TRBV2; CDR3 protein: ASSTFRQAETQY
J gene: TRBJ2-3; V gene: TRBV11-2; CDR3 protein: ASSPQGGLRTDTQY
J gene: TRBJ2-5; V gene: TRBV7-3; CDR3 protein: ASSLGGIAGVETQY
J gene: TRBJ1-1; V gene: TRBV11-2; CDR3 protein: ASSLGGQPHIMNTEAF
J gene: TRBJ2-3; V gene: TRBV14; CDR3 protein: ASSLEAVHTQY